This T cell receptor (beta chain) was retrieved from a study of blood T cell repertoires in COVID-19 (dated by TCRdb to 2019 to 2021). About the study as a whole: Samples covering the acute and convalescent phases of COVID-19 were provided by collaborators in the United States, Italy and Spain. The prospective study material was composed of cDNA or gDNA derived from T cells, B-cell-depleted T cells, or PBMCs. Deeply sampled blood TCRbeta repertoires from subjects exposed to, actively infected with, or recovered from COVID-19 were included in the dataset. The repertoires were made available in a free public database intended to serve as a resource for research on the immune response to SARS-CoV-2. The samples were drawn from the first 160 participants of the ongoing ImmuneRACE study and from more than 1,000 subjects provided by 6 global collaborators. The sample metadata nearly always contained a de-identified subject ID, COVID-19 status, age in years and sex. Where available, HLA class I and class II types were obtained from metadata supplied by the sample provider rather than from assay-based typing. Findings and caveats that apply to the study as a whole: The amount of clinical and demographic metadata varied by source and participant and was provided uncurated.

V is pruned by 6 bases and J by 7 bases, leaving 21 bases of the junction without a gene match. Reading the germline V gene gives CDR1 MDHEN and CDR2 SYDVKM. The CDR3 measures 19 amino acids from cysteine to phenylalanine. The retained sequence is limited to the CDR3, 57 bases, with the frame set at the first base. Notes on this clone: Its antigen remains undetermined. Base qualities are not at hand, and no much larger clone is one base apart.

The immunoSEQ Assay, a bias-controlled multiplex PCR, was used to amplify TCRbeta CDR3 regions from genomic DNA. Concerning the study's data processing: The number of nucleated cells in each sample was estimated by amplification of reference gene primers within the assay. To quantify the absolute abundance of each unique TCRbeta CDR3 rearrangement, sequence reads were collapsed and filtered. For each sample, productive Simpson clonality was calculated as the square root of Simpson's diversity index over productive rearrangements. In TCRdb, the immuneACCESS table is reduced to in-frame sequences with V and J assigned. These tables do not hold every clone; where another copy was compared, an unresolved V gene accounts for under half, and the others remain unexplained. The V and J calls and the clone size are those of that table, but D and trimming were determined from the DNA. The sample table records hundreds of thousands of clones; around 90% of these occur just once. Of the sample, around 4.8% is held by the ten largest clones.

Participants in the prospective study were enrolled through a virtual design, were aged about 18 to 100 years, and lived in under 25 United States geographic areas. In the prospective study, cohorts were assigned on the basis of participant-reported clinical history obtained from a screening survey and a study questionnaire. Recovered participants in ImmuneRACE Cohort 3 were defined as having two consecutive negative NP/OP PCR tests, clearance from a healthcare professional, or resolution of symptoms. In the prospective study, mobile phlebotomists collected whole blood, serum and a nasopharyngeal or oropharyngeal swab from each participant. Over an approximately 2-month period, participants in the prospective study had the option of providing additional blood draws and questionnaires. Prospective study blood samples were shipped either frozen or at room temperature before DNA extraction.

The sequence is built from TRBV28 and TRBJ2-1, with TRBD2 matching 10 junction bases. Sequenced input: PBMCs or T cells enriched from blood (not recorded which). This clonotype was sampled from a man aged 55 to 70 who had recovered from COVID-19. CDR3 protein: CASRTMGGLAGDDRNEQFF. The DNA reads as follows: TGTGCCAGCAGAACGATGGGGGGTCTAGCGGGAGATGACCGGAATGAGCAGTTCTTC.